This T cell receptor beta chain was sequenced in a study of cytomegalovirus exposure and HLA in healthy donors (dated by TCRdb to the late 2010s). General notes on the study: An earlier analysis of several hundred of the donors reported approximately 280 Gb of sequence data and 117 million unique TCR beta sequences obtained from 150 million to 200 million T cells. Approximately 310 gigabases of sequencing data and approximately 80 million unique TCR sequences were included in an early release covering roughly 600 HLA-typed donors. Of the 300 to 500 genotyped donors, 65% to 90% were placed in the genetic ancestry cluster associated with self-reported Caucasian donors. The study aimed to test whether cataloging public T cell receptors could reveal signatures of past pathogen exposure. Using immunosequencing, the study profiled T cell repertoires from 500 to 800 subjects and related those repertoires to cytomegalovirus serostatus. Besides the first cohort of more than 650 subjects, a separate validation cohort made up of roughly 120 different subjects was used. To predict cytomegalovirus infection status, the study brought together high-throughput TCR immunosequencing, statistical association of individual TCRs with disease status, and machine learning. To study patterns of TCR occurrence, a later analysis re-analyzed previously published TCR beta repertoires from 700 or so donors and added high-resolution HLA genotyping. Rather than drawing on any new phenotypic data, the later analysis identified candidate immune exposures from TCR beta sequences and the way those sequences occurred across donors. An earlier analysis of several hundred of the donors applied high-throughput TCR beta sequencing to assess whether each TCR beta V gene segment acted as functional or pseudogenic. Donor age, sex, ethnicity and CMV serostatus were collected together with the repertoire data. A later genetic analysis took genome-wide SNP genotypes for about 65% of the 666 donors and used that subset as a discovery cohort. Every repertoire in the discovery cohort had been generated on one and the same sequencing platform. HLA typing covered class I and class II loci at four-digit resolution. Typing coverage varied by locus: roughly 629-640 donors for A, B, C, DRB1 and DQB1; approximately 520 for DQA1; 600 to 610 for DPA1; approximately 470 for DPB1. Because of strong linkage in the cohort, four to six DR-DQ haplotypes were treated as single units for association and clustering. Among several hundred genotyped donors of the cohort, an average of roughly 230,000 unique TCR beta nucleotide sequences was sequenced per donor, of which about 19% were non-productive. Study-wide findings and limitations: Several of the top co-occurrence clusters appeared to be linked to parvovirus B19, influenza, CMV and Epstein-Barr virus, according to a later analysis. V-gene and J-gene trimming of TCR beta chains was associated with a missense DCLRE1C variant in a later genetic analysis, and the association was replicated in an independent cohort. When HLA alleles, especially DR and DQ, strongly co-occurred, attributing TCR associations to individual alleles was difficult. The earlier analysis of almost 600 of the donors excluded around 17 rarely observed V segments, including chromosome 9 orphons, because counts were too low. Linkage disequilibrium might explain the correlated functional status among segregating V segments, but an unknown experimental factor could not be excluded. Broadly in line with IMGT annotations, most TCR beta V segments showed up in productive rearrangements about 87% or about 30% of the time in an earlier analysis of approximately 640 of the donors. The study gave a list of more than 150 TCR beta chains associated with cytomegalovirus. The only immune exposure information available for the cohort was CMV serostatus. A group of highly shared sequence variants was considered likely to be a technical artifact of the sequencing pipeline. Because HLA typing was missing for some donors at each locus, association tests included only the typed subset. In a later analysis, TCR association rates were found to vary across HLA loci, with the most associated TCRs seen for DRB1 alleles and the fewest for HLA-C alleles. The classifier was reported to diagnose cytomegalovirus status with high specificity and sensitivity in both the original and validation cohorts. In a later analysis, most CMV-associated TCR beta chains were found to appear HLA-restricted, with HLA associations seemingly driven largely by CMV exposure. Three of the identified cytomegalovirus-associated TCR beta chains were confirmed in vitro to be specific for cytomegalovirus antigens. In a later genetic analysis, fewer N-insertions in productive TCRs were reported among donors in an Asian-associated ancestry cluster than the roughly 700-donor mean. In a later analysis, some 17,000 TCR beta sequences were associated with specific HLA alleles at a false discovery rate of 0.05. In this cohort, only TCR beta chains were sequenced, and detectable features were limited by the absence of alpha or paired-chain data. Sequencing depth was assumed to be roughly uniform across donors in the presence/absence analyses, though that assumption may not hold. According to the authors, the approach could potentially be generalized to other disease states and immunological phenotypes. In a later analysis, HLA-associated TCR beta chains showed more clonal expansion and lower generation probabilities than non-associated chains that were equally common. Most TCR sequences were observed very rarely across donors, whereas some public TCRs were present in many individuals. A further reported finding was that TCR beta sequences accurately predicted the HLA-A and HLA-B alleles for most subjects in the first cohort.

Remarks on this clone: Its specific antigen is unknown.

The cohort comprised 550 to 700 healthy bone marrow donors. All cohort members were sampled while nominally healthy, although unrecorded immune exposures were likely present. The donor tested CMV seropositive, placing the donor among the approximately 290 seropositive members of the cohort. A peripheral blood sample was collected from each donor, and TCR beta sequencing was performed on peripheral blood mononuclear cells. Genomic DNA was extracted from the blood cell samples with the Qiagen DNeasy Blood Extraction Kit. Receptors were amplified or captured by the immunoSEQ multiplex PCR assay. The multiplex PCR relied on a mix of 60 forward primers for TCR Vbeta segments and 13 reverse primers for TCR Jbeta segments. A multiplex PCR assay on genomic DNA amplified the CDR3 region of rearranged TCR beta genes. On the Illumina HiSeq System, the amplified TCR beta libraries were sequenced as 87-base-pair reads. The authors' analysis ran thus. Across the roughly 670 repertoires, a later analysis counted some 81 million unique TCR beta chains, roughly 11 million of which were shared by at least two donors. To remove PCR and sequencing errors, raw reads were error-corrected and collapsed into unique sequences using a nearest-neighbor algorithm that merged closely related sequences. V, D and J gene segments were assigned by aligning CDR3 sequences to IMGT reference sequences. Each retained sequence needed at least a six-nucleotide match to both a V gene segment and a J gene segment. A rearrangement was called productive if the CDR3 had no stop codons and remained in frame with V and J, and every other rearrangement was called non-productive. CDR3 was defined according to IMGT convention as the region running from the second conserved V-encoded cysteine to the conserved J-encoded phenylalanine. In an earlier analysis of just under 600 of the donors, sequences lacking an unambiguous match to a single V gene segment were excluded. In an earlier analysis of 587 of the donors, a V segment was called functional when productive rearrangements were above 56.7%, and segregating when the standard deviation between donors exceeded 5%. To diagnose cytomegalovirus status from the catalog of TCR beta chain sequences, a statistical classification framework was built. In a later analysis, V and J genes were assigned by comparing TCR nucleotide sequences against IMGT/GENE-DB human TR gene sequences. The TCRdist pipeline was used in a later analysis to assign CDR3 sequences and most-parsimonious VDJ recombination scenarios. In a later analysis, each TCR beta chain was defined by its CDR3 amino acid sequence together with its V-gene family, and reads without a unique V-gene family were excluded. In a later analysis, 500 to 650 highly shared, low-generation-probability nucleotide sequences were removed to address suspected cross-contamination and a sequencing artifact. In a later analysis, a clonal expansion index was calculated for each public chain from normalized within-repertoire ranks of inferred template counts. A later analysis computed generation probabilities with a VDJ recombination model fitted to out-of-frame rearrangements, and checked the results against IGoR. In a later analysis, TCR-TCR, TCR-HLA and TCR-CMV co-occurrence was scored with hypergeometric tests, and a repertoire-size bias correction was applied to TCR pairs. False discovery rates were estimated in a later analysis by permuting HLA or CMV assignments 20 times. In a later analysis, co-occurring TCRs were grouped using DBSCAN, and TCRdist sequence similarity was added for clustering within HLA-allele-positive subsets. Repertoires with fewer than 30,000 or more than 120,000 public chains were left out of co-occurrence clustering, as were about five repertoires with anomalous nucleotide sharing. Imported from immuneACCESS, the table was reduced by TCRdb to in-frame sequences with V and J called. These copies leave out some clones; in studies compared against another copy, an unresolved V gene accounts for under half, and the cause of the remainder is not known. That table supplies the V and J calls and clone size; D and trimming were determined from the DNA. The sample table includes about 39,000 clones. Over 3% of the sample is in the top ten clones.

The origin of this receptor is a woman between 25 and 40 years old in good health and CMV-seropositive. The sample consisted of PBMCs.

The CDR3 has the sequence CSVEERADTQYF. The DNA sequence follows: TGCAGCGTTGAAGAGCGGGCAGATACGCAGTATTTT. This chain joins TRBV29-1 to TRBJ2-3; the D gene is possibly TRBD2, with 5 bases matching. V is reduced by 0 bases and J by 4 bases, leaving a spacing of 5 bases between them. The CDR3 goes from the cysteine to the phenylalanine over 12 residues. Kept here is only the CDR3 DNA, which spans 36 bases and is read in frame from base 1. CDR1 and CDR2 are drawn from the germline V gene: SQVTM, ANQGSEA.